This T cell receptor (beta chain) is from a study of blood T cell repertoires in COVID-19. As for the study in general: COVID-19 samples from acute and convalescent phases originated in the United States, Italy and Spain. PBMCs, B-cell-depleted T cells, or T cells provided the cDNA or gDNA that made up the material.

Trimming at V came to 3 bases and at J to 3 bases, leaving 4 bases not matched to a gene. This CDR3 region has 14 residues. The germline gives CDR1 SGHRS, CDR2 YFSETQ. As processed by the authors: Quantification of nucleated cells was approximated via reference gene primer amplification. TCRdb's copy holds only in-frame clones and misses some; the assay was immunoSEQ multiplex PCR. That table gives V, J and clone size, and the DNA gave D and trimming. This sample has under 30,000 clones, with more than 75% found just once. This rearrangement joins TRBV5-1 to TRBJ2-7; 9 positions match TRBD1. Specimen: peripheral blood. This receptor was obtained from a human donor with active COVID-19. The donor label of this sample is uncertain. The CDR3 protein is CASSSTGGFYEQYF. CDR3 bases: TGCGCCAGCAGCTCGACAGGGGGATTCTACGAGCAGTACTTC.